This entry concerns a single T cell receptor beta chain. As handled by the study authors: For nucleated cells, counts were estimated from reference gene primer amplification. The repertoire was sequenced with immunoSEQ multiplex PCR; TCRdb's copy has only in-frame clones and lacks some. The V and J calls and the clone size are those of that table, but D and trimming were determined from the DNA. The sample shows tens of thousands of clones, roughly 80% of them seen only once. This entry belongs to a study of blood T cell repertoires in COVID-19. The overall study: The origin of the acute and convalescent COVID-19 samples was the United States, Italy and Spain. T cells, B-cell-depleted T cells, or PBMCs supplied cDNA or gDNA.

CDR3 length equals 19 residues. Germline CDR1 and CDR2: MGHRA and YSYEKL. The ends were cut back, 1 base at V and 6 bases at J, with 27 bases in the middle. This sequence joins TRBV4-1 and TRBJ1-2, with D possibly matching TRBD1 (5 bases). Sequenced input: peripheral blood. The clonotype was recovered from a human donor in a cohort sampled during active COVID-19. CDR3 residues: CASSQVGSGGRGLGNGYTF. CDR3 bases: TGCGCCAGCAGCCAAGTGGGCTCCGGGGGACGAGGCCTAGGGAATGGCTACACCTTC.